The text below deals with one TCR beta chain. The data were obtained in a study of blood T cell repertoires in COVID-19. The data were produced by immunoSEQ multiplex PCR, yet TCRdb's version contains in-frame clones alone and is incomplete. In the table there are about 310,000 clones, 90% of which are singletons. Seattle enrolled patients during active infection and tracked them longitudinally. The germline V gene encodes CDR1 SGHRS and CDR2 YFSETQ. The CDR3 runs 14 residues. Trimming pared 1 base from V and 3 bases from J, leaving 10 bases between. V and J are TRBV5-1 and TRBJ1-1, with D hard to call. Sequencing was performed on peripheral blood. This sequence originates from a woman aged 35 to 49 with COVID-19, enrolled during active disease. The CDR3 DNA reads TGCGCCAGCAGCTTGTACGGGGAAGACACTGAAGCTTTCTTT. Protein sequence: CASSLYGEDTEAFF.